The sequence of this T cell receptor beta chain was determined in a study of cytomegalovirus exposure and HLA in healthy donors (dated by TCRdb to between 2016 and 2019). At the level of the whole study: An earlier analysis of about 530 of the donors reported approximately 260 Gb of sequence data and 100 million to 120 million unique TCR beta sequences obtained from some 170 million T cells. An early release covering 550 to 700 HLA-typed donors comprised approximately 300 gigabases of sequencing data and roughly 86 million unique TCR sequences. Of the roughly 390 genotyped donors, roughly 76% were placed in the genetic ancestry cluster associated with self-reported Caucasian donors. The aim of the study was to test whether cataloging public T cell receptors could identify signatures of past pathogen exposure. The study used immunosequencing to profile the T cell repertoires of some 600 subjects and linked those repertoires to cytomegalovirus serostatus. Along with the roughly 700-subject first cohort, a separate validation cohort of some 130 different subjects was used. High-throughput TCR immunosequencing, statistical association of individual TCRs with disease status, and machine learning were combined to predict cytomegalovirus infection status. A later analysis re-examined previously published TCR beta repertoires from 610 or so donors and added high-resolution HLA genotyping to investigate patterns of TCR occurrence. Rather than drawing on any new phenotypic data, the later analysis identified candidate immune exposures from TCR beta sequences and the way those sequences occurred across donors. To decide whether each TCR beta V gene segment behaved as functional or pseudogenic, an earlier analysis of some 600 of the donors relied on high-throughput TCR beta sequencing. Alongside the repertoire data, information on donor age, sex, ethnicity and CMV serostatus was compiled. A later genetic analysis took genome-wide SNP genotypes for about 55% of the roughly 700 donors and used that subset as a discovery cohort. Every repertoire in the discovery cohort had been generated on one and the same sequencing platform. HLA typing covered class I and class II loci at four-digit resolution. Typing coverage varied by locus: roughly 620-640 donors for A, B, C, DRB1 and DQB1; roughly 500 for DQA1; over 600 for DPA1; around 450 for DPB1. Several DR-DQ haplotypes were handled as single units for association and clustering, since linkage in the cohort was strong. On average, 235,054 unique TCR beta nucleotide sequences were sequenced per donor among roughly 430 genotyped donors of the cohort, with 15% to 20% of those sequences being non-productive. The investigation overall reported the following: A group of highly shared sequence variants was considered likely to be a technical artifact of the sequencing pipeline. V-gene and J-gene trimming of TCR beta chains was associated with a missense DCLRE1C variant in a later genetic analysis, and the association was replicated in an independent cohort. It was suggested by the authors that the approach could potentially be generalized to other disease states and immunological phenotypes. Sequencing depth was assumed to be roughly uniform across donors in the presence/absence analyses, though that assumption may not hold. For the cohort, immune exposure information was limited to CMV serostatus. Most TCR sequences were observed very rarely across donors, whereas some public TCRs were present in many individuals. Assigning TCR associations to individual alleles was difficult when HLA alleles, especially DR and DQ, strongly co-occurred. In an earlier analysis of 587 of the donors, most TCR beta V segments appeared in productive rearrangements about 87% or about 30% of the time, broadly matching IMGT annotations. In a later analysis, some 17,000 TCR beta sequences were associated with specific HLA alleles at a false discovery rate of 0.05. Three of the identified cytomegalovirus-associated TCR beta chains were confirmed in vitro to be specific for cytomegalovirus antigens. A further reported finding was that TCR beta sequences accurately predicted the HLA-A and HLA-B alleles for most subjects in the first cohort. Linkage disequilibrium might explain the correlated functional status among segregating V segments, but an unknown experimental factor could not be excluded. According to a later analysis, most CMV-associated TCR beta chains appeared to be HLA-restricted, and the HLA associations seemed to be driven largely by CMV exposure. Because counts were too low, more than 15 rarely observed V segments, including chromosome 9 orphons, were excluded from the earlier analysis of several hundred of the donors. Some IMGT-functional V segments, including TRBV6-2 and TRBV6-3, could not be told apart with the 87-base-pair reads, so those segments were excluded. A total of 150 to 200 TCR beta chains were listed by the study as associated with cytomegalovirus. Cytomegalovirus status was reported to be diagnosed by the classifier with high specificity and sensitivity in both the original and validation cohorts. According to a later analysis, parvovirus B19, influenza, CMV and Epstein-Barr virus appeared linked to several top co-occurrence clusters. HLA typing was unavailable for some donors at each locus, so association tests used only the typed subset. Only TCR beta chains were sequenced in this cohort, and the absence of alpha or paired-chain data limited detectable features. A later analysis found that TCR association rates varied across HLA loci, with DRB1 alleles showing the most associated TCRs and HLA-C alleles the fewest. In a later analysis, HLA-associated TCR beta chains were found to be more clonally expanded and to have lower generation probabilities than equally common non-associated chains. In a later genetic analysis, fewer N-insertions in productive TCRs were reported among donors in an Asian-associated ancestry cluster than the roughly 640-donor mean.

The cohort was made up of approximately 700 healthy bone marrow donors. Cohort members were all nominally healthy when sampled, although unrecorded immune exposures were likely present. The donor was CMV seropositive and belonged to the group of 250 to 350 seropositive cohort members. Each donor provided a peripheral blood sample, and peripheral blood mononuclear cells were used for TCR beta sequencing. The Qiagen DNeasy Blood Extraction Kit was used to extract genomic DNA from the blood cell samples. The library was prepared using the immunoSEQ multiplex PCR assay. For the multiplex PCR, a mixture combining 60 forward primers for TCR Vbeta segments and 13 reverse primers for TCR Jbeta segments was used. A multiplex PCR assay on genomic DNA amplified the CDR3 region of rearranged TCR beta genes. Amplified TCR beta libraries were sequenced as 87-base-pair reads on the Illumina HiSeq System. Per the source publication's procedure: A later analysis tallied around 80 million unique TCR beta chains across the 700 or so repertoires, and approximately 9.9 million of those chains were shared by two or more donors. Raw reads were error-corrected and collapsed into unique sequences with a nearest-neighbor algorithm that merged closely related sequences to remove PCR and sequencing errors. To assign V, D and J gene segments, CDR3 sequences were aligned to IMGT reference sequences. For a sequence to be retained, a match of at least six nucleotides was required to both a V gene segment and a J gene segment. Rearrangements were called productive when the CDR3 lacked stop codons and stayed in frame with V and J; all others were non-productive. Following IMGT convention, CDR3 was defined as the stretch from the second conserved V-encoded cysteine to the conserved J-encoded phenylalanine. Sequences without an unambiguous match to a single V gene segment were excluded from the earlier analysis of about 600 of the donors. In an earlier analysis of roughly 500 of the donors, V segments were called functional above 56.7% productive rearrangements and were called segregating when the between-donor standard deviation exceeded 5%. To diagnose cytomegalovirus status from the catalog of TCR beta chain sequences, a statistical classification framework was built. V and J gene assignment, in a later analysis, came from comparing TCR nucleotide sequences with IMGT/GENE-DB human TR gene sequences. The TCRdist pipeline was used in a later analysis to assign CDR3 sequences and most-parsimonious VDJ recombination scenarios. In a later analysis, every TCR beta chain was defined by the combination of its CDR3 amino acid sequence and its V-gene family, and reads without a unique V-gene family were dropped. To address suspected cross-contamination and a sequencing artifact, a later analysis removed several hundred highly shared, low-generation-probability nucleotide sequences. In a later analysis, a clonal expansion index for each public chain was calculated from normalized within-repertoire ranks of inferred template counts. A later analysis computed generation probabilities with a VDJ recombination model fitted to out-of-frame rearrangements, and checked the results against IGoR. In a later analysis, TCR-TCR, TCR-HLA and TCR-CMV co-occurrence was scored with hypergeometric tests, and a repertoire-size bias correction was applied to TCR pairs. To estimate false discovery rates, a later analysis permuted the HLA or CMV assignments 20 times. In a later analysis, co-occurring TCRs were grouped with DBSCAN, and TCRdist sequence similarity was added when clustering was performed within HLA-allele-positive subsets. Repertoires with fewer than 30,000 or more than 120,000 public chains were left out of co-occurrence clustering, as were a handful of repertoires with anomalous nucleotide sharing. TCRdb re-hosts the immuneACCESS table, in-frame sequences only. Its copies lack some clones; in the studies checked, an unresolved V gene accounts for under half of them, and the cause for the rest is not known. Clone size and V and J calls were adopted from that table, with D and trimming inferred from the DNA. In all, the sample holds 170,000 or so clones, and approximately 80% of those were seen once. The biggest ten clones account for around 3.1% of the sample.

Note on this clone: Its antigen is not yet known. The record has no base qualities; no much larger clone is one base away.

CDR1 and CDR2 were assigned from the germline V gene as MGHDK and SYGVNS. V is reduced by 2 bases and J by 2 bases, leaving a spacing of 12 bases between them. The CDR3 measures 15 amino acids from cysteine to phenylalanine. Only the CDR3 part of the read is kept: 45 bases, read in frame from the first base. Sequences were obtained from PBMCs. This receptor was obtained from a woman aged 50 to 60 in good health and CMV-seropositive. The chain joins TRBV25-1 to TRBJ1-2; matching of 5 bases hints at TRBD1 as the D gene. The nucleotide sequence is TGTGCCAGCAGTGAAGCAGGGAGGGTGAACTATGGCTACACCTTC. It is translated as CASSEAGRVNYGYTF.